The 13 T cell receptor beta chains below all came from one sample that was sequenced in a study of shared clonotypes between healthy human individuals. The method was immunoSEQ multiplex PCR; TCRdb's version includes in-frame clones alone and lacks a portion of them. The sample lists roughly 2,300,000 clones, approximately 90% occurring once. Specimen: naive CD4+ T cells from PBMCs. Stated subset: CD45RA+ positively selected. The source is a man aged 18 to 35 in good health. Some clones in this sample may be carry-over from other donors' samples.

The rearrangement uses TRBV7-2 and TRBJ2-6; D is unclear. V lost 1 base and J lost 2, with 6 bases in between. The CDR3 is 15 residues long. Germline CDR1 is SGHTA and CDR2 is FQGNSA. DNA of the CDR3: TGTGCCAGCAGCTTAGGCAGCCCTGGGGCCAACGTCCTGACTTTC. Encoded protein: CASSLGSPGANVLTF.

The rearrangement joins TRBV5-1 to TRBJ1-2; possibly TRBD1 for D (5 bases). Trimming shortened V by 6 bases and J by 2 bases, and 20 bases separated the two germline ends. The CDR3 is made up of 16 amino acids. CDR1 is SGHRS and CDR2 is YFSETQ in the germline V gene. This chain's CDR3 is CASTEGPGGANYGYTF. The DNA for the CDR3 is TGCGCCAGCACCGAGGGCCCCGGAGGGGCGAACTATGGCTACACCTTC. The entire variable domain, with the rest obtained from reference TRBV5-1 and TRBJ1-2, is as follows: KAGVTQTPRYLIKTRGQQVTLSCSPISGHRSVSWYQQTPGQGLQFLFEYFSETQRNKGNFPGRFSGRQFSNSRSEMNVSTLELGDSALYLCASTEGPGGANYGYTFGSGTRLTVV.

V usage is TRBV28 and J usage is TRBJ2-7, with TRBD2 as a possible D gene (5 bases). Looked up from germline, CDR1 is MDHEN and CDR2 is SYDVKM. The V gene lost 3 bases and the J gene lost 1 base, with 13 bases spanning the gap. CDR3 length: 15 residues. The chain's CDR3 is CASSLRGILSYEQYF. CDR3 bases: TGTGCCAGCAGTTTGAGAGGGATCCTATCCTACGAGCAGTACTTC.

This clone came up a few times. The V call is TRBV7-7, the J call TRBJ2-1, with 7 bases matching TRBD1. The V segment lost 5 bases and the J segment 8 bases; nucleotides outside the gene matches: 12. The V gene's germline CDR1 is SSHAT and CDR2 FNYEAQ (reference sequence). The CDR3 length is 15 residues. CDR3 protein: CASSPSGQSRDEQFF. The CDR3 DNA sequence: TGTGCCAGCAGCCCTTCGGGACAGAGCCGGGATGAGCAGTTCTTC.

This rearrangement joins TRBV18 to TRBJ2-2, with 11 bases matching TRBD1. The germline gives CDR1 KGHSH, CDR2 LQKENI. CDR3 length equals 16 residues. J was trimmed by 4 bases and V by 3 bases; bases with no gene match: 4. CDR3 loop: CASSPGQGVATGELFF. The DNA of the CDR3 is TGTGCCAGCTCACCGGGACAGGGGGTAGCCACCGGGGAGCTGTTTTTT.

The V call is TRBV25-1, the J call TRBJ2-7; TRBD2 matches 7 bases. CDR3 length: 13 amino acids. In germline, CDR1 is MGHDK, CDR2 SYGVNS. V lost 10 bases, J lost 3 bases, and 9 bases stayed unmatched. CDR3 in amino acids: CATHSGTNYEQYF. CDR3 DNA sequence: TGTGCCACCCATTCCGGGACTAACTACGAGCAGTACTTC.

The chain has TRBV7-3 and TRBJ2-7, with D tentatively TRBD1 or TRBD2 (7 bases each). Germline values: CDR1 SGHTA, CDR2 FQGTGA. V lost 5 bases to trimming and J lost 9 bases, with 20 bases between them. This CDR3 contains 14 residues. The CDR3: CASSRQGGGDPQYF. In DNA form, the CDR3 reads TGTGCCAGCAGCAGACAGGGAGGGGGTGACCCGCAGTACTTC.

This clone was counted a single time. This chain joins TRBV28 and TRBJ1-6; 9 bases are a match to TRBD1. Germline V lookup: CDR1 MDHEN, CDR2 SYDVKM. This CDR3 has 15 amino acids. The junction had 7 bases not matched to a gene; V was cut back by 6 bases and J by 7 bases. The CDR3 nucleotides read TGTGCCAGCAGCTCCGGGACAGGGTGGAATTCACCCCTCCACTTT. This translates into CASSSGTGWNSPLHF.

The chain uses TRBV7-8 and TRBJ2-1, with D perhaps TRBD2 (5 bases). Trimming cost V 4 bases and J 8 bases, with 15 bases left between them. Germline CDR1 is SGHVS and CDR2 is FQNEAQ. This CDR3 is 14 amino acids long. CDR3 region: CASSYRPPRDEQFF. CDR3 coding DNA: TGTGCCAGCAGCTACCGCCCCCCGCGGGATGAGCAGTTCTTC. Looking up the rest from reference TRBV7-8 and TRBJ2-1 gives the full variable domain: GAGVSQSPRYKVAKRGQDVALRCDPISGHVSLFWYQQALGQGPEFLTYFQNEAQLDKSGLPSDRFFAERPEGSVSTLKIQRTQQEDSAVYLCASSYRPPRDEQFFGPGTRLTVL.

This clone was counted a single time. V and J are TRBV4-3 and TRBJ2-7, with 9 bases matching TRBD2. Unmatched junction bases numbered 7, after V lost 5 bases and J lost 2 bases. Germline V CDR1 and CDR2: LGHNA, YSLEER. The CDR3 contains 15 residues. The CDR3 loop is CASSGEGGRAYEQYF. Here the CDR3 DNA reads TGCGCCAGCAGCGGGGAGGGCGGGAGGGCCTACGAGCAGTACTTC.

The chain has TRBV14 and TRBJ1-2, with unresolved D. The germline CDR1 and CDR2 sequences are SGHDN and FVKESK. This CDR3 is 15 amino acids long. The V gene lost 4 bases and the J gene lost 5 bases, with 17 bases spanning the gap. CDR3 sequence (DNA): TGTGCCAGCAGCCTCATAGACAAGAACCCTTATGGCTACACCTTC. It translates to CASSLIDKNPYGYTF.

The V and J genes are TRBV6-5 and TRBJ1-5; 7 bases match TRBD1. Trimming removed 0 bases from V and 11 bases from J; junction bases left unmatched: 4. Germline CDR1 and CDR2: MNHEY and SVGAGI. CDR3 length equals 13 residues. CDR3 in amino acids: CASSYSDRETQHF. The CDR3 nucleotides are TGTGCCAGCAGTTACTCTGACAGGGAGACCCAGCATTTT.

The rearrangement links TRBV27 to TRBJ2-3; 12 nucleotides agree with TRBD2. The CDR3 is 16 residues long. V shed 6 bases, J shed 2 bases, and the junction held 6 bases outside the gene matches. Germline CDR1 reads MNHEY; CDR2 reads SMNVEV (reference sequence). In DNA, the CDR3 is TGTGCCAGCAGATTCGGACTAGCGGGGACCACAGATACGCAGTATTTT. Residues: CASRFGLAGTTDTQYF.